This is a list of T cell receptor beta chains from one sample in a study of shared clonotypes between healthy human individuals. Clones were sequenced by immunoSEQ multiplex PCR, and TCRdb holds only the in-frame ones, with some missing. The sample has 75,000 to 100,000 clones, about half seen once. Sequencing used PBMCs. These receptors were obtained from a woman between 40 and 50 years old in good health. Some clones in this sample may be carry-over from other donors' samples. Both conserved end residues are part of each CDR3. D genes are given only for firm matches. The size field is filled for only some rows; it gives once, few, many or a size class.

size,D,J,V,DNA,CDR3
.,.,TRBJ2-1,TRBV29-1,TGCAGCGTTGTGGCCGGTGGCAATGAGCAGTTCTTC,CSVVAGGNEQFF
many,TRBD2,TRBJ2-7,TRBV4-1,TGCGCCAGCAGCCCAGTCGGGAGGGCCGACTACGAGCAGTACTTC,CASSPVGRADYEQYF
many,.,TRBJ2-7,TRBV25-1,TGTGCCAGCAGTGAATATAGATACGAGCAGTACTTC,CASSEYRYEQYF
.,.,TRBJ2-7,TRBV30,TGTGCCTGGTCCCGGGCCCCGGGGGCCTACGAGCAGTACTTC,CAWSRAPGAYEQYF
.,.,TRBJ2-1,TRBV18,TGTGCCAGCTCACCAGGGCTAGCAGAGAACAATGAGCAGTTCTTC,CASSPGLAENNEQFF
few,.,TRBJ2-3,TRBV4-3,TGCGCCAGCAGCCAAGATGTAGCCGATACGCAGTATTTT,CASSQDVADTQYF
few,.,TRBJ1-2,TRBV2,TGTGCCACCCTGACACCGCCGGTTCTCTACACCTTC,CATLTPPVLYTF
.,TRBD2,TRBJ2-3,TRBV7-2,TGTGCCAGCAGCGGACTAGCGGGCACAGATACGCAGTATTTT,CASSGLAGTDTQYF
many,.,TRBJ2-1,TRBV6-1,TGTGCCAGCAGTCTCCGTTTGGATGAGCAGTTCTTC,CASSLRLDEQFF
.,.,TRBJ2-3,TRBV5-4,TGTGCCAGCAGCTTGACCCAGGGGGGAAGGGATACGCAGTATTTT,CASSLTQGGRDTQYF
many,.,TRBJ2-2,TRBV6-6,TGTGCCAGCACCCACTCGAGAAGGACCGGGGAGCTGTTTTTT,CASTHSRRTGELFF
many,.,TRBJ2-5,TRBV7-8,TGTGCCAGCAGCCCCGGCGGGGCGGGAGAGACCCAGTACTTC,CASSPGGAGETQYF
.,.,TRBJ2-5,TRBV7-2,TGTGCCAGCAGCCGCGACCATGCGGAGACCCAGTACTTC,CASSRDHAETQYF
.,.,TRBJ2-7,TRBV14,TGTGCCAGCAGCCAAGCCGGGTTTCGCAACGAGCAGTACTTC,CASSQAGFRNEQYF
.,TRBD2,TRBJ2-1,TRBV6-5,TGTGCCAGCAGTTACTCGAAACGCGGGGGTAATGAGCAGTTCTTC,CASSYSKRGGNEQFF
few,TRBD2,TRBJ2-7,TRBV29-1,TGCAGCGGGGGCGCGGGAGGTGGCGAGCAGTACTTC,CSGGAGGGEQYF
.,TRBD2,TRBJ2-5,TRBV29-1,TGCAGCGTTGCGTTCGGTCTAGCGGGAGGGCAAGAGACCCAGTACTTC,CSVAFGLAGGQETQYF
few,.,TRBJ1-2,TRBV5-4,TGTGCCAGCAGTCAGGACAGCCTCTCCTATGGCTACACCTTC,CASSQDSLSYGYTF
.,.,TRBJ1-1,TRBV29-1,TGCAGCGTTCAACAGGGAGGTGGCACTGAAGCTTTCTTT,CSVQQGGGTEAFF
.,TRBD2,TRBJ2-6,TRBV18,TGTGCCAGCTCACCGGGACTAGCGGGAGTTGGGGCCAACGTCCTGACTTTC,CASSPGLAGVGANVLTF
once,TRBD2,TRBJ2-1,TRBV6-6,TGTGCCAGCAGCCGGGAGGGCTCCTACAATGAGCAGTTCTTC,CASSREGSYNEQFF
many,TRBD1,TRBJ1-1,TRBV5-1,TGCGCCAGCAGACCGGACAGGGGCCCTTCGAACACTGAAGCTTTCTTT,CASRPDRGPSNTEAFF
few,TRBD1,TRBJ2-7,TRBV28,TGTGCCAGCAGTAAGGGACAGACTCACTTGCAGTACTTC,CASSKGQTHLQYF
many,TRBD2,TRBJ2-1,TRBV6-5,TGTGCCAGCAGATTTAGCGGGACCTACAATGAGCAGTTCTTC,CASRFSGTYNEQFF
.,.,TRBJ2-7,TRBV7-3,TGTGCCAGCAGCTTAGATTATAGCGGAAGCTCCTACGAGCAGTACTTC,CASSLDYSGSSYEQYF
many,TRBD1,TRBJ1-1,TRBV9,TGTGCCAGCTCCCCAGGGGGCAACCGGGGAGTAGCTGAAGCTTTCTTT,CASSPGGNRGVAEAFF
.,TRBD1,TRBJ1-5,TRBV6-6,TGTGCCGTCACAGGGGACCCGAATCAGCCCCAGCATTTT,CAVTGDPNQPQHF
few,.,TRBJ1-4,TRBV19,TGTGCCAGTAGGGGGACCGCGGCTAATGAAAAACTGTTTTTT,CASRGTAANEKLFF
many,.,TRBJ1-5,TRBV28,TGTGCCAGCAGTTTAAGCGGCGGATATCAGCCCCAGCATTTT,CASSLSGGYQPQHF
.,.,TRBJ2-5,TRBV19,TGTGCCGTAGGACAGCAAGAGACCCAGTACTTC,CAVGQQETQYF
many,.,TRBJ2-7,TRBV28,TGTGCCAGCAGCCCCCCCTCGTCAAACGAGCAGTACTTC,CASSPPSSNEQYF
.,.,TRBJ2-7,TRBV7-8,TGTGCCAGCAGCCCGCCAGTAGATGAAGGCCACGAGCAGTACTTC,CASSPPVDEGHEQYF
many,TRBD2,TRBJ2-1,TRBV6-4,TGTGCCAGCAGTGAAGGGACTACCGACTACAATGAGCAGTTCTTC,CASSEGTTDYNEQFF
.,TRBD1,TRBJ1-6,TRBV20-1,TGCAGTGCTAGAGATAGGGACAGGGGTACCTTT,CSARDRDRGTF
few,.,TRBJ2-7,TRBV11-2,TGTGCCAGCAGCACCGACCCGATCTCCTACGAGCAGTACTTC,CASSTDPISYEQYF
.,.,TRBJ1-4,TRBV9,TGTGCCAGCAGCCCCTTGGGCAGGGGTGGTGAAAAACTGTTTTTT,CASSPLGRGGEKLFF
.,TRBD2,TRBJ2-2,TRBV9,TGTGCCAGCAGCCCAAACCTAGCGGGAACCGACACCGGGGAGCTGTTTTTT,CASSPNLAGTDTGELFF
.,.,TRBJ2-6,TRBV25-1,TGTGCCAGCAGTGAATCCCTATCTGGGGCCAACGTCCTGACTTTC,CASSESLSGANVLTF
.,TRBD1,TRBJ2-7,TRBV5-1,TGCGCCAGCAGCAACGGACAGGGCAGCTCCACCTACGAGCAGTACTTC,CASSNGQGSSTYEQYF
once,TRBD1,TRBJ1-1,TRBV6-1,TGTGCCAGCACCCAGGGGGCAAGGAACACTGAAGCTTTCTTT,CASTQGARNTEAFF
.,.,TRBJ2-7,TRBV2,TGTGCCAGCAGAGGTTCCTACGAGCAGTACTTC,CASRGSYEQYF
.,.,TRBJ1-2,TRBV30,TGTGCCTGGACTACAACGGGGGCCGACTATGGCTACACCTTC,CAWTTTGADYGYTF
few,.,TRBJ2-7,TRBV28,TGTGCCAGCAGTGAATTAAGACCCTACGAGCAGTACTTC,CASSELRPYEQYF
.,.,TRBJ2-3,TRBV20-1,TGCAGTGCCCCTAGGGCAGATACGCAGTATTTT,CSAPRADTQYF
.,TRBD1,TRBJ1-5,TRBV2,TGTGCCAGCAGTCAGGGGGGGCATCGCAATCAGCCCCAGCATTTT,CASSQGGHRNQPQHF
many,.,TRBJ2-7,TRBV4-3,TGCGCCAGCAGCCAAGCGGCGAACCTCTACGAGCAGTACTTC,CASSQAANLYEQYF
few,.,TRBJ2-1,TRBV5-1,TGCGCCAGCAGCTTGGAGGGGACCTACAATGAGCAGTTCTTC,CASSLEGTYNEQFF
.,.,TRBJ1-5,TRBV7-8,TGTGCCAGCAGCCTATTAGGTGGCAGGGTGGGTGTACCCCAGCATTTT,CASSLLGGRVGVPQHF
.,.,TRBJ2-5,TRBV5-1,TGCGCCAGCAGCTTGGTAGGCAACCAAGAGACCCAGTACTTC,CASSLVGNQETQYF